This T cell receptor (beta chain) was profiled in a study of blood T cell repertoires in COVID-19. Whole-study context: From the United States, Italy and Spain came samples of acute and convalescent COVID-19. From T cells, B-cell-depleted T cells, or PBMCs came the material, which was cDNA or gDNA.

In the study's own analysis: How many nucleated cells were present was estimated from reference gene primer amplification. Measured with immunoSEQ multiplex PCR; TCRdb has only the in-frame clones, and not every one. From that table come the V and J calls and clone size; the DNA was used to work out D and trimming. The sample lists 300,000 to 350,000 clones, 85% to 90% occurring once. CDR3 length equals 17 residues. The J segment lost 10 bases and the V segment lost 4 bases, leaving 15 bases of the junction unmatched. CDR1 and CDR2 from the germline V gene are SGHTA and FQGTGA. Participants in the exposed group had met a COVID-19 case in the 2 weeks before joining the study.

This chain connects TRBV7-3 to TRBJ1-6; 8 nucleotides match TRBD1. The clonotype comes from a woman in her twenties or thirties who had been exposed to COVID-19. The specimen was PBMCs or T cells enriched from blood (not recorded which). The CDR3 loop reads CASSSLGQGSIVSPLHF. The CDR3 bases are TGTGCCAGCAGCTCCTTAGGACAGGGCAGCATTGTGTCACCCCTCCACTTT.